This TCR beta chain is drawn from a study of control samples from healthy donors and cancer patients. This clone was detected once. Clones were sequenced by immunoSEQ multiplex PCR, and TCRdb holds only the in-frame ones, with some missing. The sample has around 180,000 clones, 85% to 95% seen once; the top ten hold around 1.3%. There are 15 residues in the CDR3. Per germline, CDR1 SGHRS and CDR2 YFSETQ. The J segment lost 0 bases and the V segment lost 4 bases, leaving 6 bases of the junction unmatched. The rearrangement links TRBV5-1 to TRBJ1-1; TRBD1 agrees at 7 bases. The material sequenced was blood. The clonotype originates from a young woman in good health. In DNA, the CDR3 is TGCGCCAGCAGCATACAGGGGCTGCTGAACACTGAAGCTTTCTTT. It is translated as CASSIQGLLNTEAFF.